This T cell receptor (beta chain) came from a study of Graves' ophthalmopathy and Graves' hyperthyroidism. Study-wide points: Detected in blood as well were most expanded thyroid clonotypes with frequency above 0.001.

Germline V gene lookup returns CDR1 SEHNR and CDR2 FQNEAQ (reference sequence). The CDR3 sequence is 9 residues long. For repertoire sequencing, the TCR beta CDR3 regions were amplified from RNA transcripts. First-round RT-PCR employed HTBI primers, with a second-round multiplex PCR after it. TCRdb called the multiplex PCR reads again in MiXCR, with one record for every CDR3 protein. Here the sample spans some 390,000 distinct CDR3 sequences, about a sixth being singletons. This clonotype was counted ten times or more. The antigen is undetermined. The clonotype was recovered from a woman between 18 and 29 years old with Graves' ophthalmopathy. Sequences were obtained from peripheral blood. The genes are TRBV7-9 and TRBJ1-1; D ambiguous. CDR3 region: CGAGTEAFF. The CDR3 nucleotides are TGTGGGGCTGGAACTGAAGCTTTCTTT.